This TCR beta chain was sequenced during a study of T-cell memory formation after mild COVID-19. This CDR3 is built from 15 residues. CDR1 is SEHNR, CDR2 FQNEAQ, per germline (reference sequence). With V trimmed by 6 bases and J by 2 bases, 8 bases remained unmatched. TCRdb recomputed calls from the 5' RACE reads with MiXCR, one row per CDR3 protein. Here the sample spans under 250,000 distinct CDR3 sequences, about 27% being singletons. The sample taken for sequencing was PBMCs or a T cell subset sorted from them (not recorded which). This sequence originates from an adult woman who had mild COVID-19 (a few samples of this study predate the infection). Cell type and time point are not known. This chain uses TRBV7-9 with TRBJ2-3, with 7 bases fitting TRBD2. The CDR3 protein is CASSRAGRNTDTQYF. The CDR3 DNA follows: TGTGCCAGCAGTAGAGCGGGACGAAACACAGATACGCAGTATTTT.